The 2 T cell receptor beta chains presented below share a single source sample, sequenced in a study of blood T cells in healthy people across ages. A J-beta primer mix and a sample-barcoded 5' primer were used in a second PCR of about 7 to 12 cycles. MiXCR was run by TCRdb on the 5' RACE reads, yielding one entry per CDR3 protein. The data show approximately 1.5 million distinct CDR3 sequences, about 45% seen once. The sequencing input was blood. Receptors originate from a woman between 18 and 30 years old in good health.

V usage is TRBV28 and J usage is TRBJ2-4, with TRBD1 as a possible D gene (5 bases). Germline loops: CDR1 MDHEN, CDR2 SYDVKM. The CDR3 runs 17 residues. V was clipped by 5 bases and J by 0 bases, with 17 bases between them. The CDR3 coding sequence is TGTGCCAGCAGTCCGCCCTCCAGGGCGCTAGCCAAAAACATTCAGTACTTC. This gives the protein CASSPPSRALAKNIQYF.

In its sample, this clonotype was seen many times. V gene TRBV6-5 combines with J gene TRBJ1-2; D might be TRBD1 (6 bases). Germline V CDR1 and CDR2: MNHEY, SVGAGI. The CDR3 spans 12 residues. Trimming shortened V by 6 bases and J by 8 bases, and 13 bases separated the two germline ends. The DNA of the CDR3 is TGTGCCAGCAGACGGACAGTGGGGGGCTACACCTTC. This encodes CASRRTVGGYTF.